Below, 21 T cell receptor beta chains from the same sample are listed, as sequenced in a study of T cell responses to AZD1222 COVID-19 vaccine. TCRdb keeps only in-frame clones here, not all; method: immunoSEQ multiplex PCR. The sample includes fewer than 120,000 clones, approximately 94% of them seen just once. The source was peripheral blood, collected 28 days after the second AZD1222 dose. The receptors here all came from an adult who received the AZD1222 COVID-19 vaccine.

This chain joins TRBV6-5 and TRBJ1-3; D gene uncertain. The CDR3 runs to 14 residues. Germline assignment: CDR1 MNHEY and CDR2 SVGAGI. The V and J ends lost 4 bases and 4 bases respectively, with 11 bases between them. The CDR3 region has the DNA TGTGCCAGCAGTTTAGCCTTCTCGGGAAACACCATATATTTT. This sequence encodes CASSLAFSGNTIYF.

The chain recombines TRBV6-5 with TRBJ1-1, with D tentatively TRBD1 (6 bases). Germline CDR1 and CDR2: MNHEY and SVGAGI. V lost 6 bases, J lost 7 bases, and 21 bases lay in between. This CDR3 contains 15 residues. CDR3 loop: CASRAVWGGSDEAFF. Written as DNA, the CDR3 is TGTGCCAGCAGGGCCGTGTGGGGGGGCTCGGATGAAGCTTTCTTT.

V and J are TRBV10-3 and TRBJ2-7; 7 bases line up with TRBD1. Trimming cost V 3 bases and J 3 bases; bases outside gene matches: 5. This CDR3 is built from 14 residues. Germline CDR1 ENHRY, CDR2 SYGVKD. CDR3 loop: CAISDRGDSYEQYF. The CDR3 DNA follows: TGTGCCATCAGTGACCGTGGGGACAGCTACGAGCAGTACTTC.

This sequence joins TRBV2 and TRBJ2-7, with TRBD2 matching 14 bases. The trim removed 5 bases at V and 6 bases at J, leaving 6 bases unmatched. CDR1 is SNHLY, CDR2 FYNNEI, per germline. The CDR3 length is 15 residues. This chain's CDR3 is CASSRLAGGYGEQYF. The CDR3 DNA follows: TGTGCCAGCAGTAGACTAGCGGGGGGGTACGGCGAGCAGTACTTC.

The chain carries TRBV7-6 and TRBJ2-1; D may be TRBD1 or TRBD2 (6 bases each). This CDR3 region has 13 residues. The V and J ends lost 5 bases and 6 bases respectively, with 11 bases between them. CDR1 and CDR2 from the germline V gene are SGHVS and FNYEAQ. CDR3 loop: CASSAPGANEQFF. The CDR3, as DNA: TGTGCCAGCAGCGCGCCGGGGGCCAATGAGCAGTTCTTC. The full variable domain, with the rest looked up from reference TRBV7-6 and TRBJ2-1, is GAGVSQSPRYKVTKRGQDVALRCDPISGHVSLYWYRQALGQGPEFLTYFNYEAQQDKSGLPNDRFSAERPEGSISTLTIQRTEQRDSAMYRCASSAPGANEQFFGPGTRLTVL.

The chain carries TRBV3-1 (or the pseudogene TRBV3-2) and TRBJ1-1; D might be TRBD1 (6 bases). The length of the CDR3 is 16 residues. Per the germline V gene, CDR1 is LGHDT and CDR2 is YNNKEL (reference sequence). The V and J ends lost 4 bases and 5 bases respectively, with 20 bases between them. CDR3 protein: CASSLGQSGGGTEAFF. CDR3 nucleotides: TGTGCCAGCAGCCTAGGACAGTCCGGGGGAGGGACTGAAGCTTTCTTT.

The chain joins TRBV5-1 to TRBJ1-1; 7 nucleotides line up with TRBD1. Germline V gene data show CDR1 as SGHRS and CDR2 as YFSETQ. V was pared by 5 bases and J by 4 bases, with 8 bases of the junction left unmatched. This CDR3 has 14 residues. This chain's CDR3 is CASSSTGIGTEAFF. In DNA form, the CDR3 reads TGCGCCAGCAGTTCGACAGGGATCGGCACTGAAGCTTTCTTT.

This clone was found once. The chain has TRBV2 and TRBJ1-6; no clear D. The germline V gene encodes CDR1 SNHLY and CDR2 FYNNEI. The CDR3 has 13 amino acids. V was shortened by 7 bases and J by 10 bases, with 14 bases between the two germline ends. CDR3 in DNA: TGTGCCAGCACTCGAAGTCCGGAATCACCCCTCCACTTT. Translation: CASTRSPESPLHF.

The rearrangement uses TRBV15 and TRBJ1-3; no clear D gene. The germline CDR1 and CDR2 sequences are LNHNV and YYDKDF (reference sequence). The CDR3 length is 15 residues. V lost 1 base and J lost 0, with 7 bases in between. CDR3 loop: CATSRGSSSGNTIYF. The CDR3 nucleotides are TGTGCCACCAGCAGAGGTTCAAGCTCTGGAAACACCATATATTTT.

The chain combines TRBV27 with TRBJ1-2; D is perhaps TRBD1 (5 bases). Germline V lookup: CDR1 MNHEY, CDR2 SMNVEV (reference sequence). The CDR3 sequence is 16 residues long. The ends were cut back, 9 bases at V and 0 bases at J, with 20 bases in the middle. CDR3 residues: CASRDVRGDANYGYTF. CDR3 sequence (DNA): TGTGCCAGTCGGGACGTTAGAGGAGACGCTAACTATGGCTACACCTTC.

The chain links TRBV27 to TRBJ1-1; TRBD1 aligns across 7 bases. Germline lookup yields CDR1 MNHEY and CDR2 SMNVEV (reference sequence). This CDR3 spans 19 amino acids. Trimming at V came to 6 bases and at J to 2 bases, leaving 21 bases not matched to a gene. The CDR3 nucleotides are TGTGCCAGCAGCCCTATCCCTCCCGGGACAGCGAACGCTAACACTGAAGCTTTCTTT. Amino acids: CASSPIPPGTANANTEAFF.

The chain recombines TRBV7-7 with TRBJ2-1; 10 bases map to TRBD2. The V gene end was trimmed by 5 bases and the J gene end by 7 bases; junction bases not matched to a gene: 11. The germline gives CDR1 SSHAT, CDR2 FNYEAQ (reference sequence). CDR3 size: 16 residues. CDR3 nucleotides: TGTGCCAGCAGCCCCTCACTAGCGGGGATTGTGAATGAGCAGTTCTTC. It yields the protein CASSPSLAGIVNEQFF.

V usage is TRBV6-5 and J usage is TRBJ1-5; D is ambiguous. Trimming cost V 10 bases and J 0 bases, with 13 bases left between them. The V gene's germline CDR1 is MNHEY and CDR2 SVGAGI. The CDR3 consists of 14 residues. CDR3 residues: CATLYMGSNQPQHF. The CDR3 region has the DNA TGTGCCACCCTATATATGGGTAGCAATCAGCCCCAGCATTTT.

The chain links TRBV3-1 (or the pseudogene TRBV3-2) to TRBJ2-5; D might be TRBD2 (5 bases). CDR3 length equals 13 residues. The germline V gene has CDR1 LGHDT and CDR2 YNNKEL (reference sequence). Trimming took 5 bases from V and 1 from J, leaving 8 bases between them. The DNA of the CDR3 is TGTGCCAGCAGCAAGGGAGTCCAAGAGACCCAGTACTTC. It is translated as CASSKGVQETQYF.

The chain employs TRBV7-6 and TRBJ1-1, with D uncertain. CDR1 is SGHVS and CDR2 is FNYEAQ in the germline V gene. The CDR3 is made up of 15 amino acids. Trimming took 5 bases from V and 4 from J, leaving 17 bases between them. The CDR3 region has the DNA TGTGCCAGCAGCCCGTCCCGAGCGGTTGGCACTGAAGCTTTCTTT. It encodes CASSPSRAVGTEAFF.

The chain recombines TRBV5-1 with TRBJ2-7, with 7 bases identical to TRBD1. Germline CDR1 is SGHRS and CDR2 is YFSETQ. This CDR3 comprises 14 residues. Germline trimming cut 4 bases from V and 3 bases from J; bases unmatched to any gene: 7. CDR3 DNA sequence: TGCGCCAGCAGCCCCGGACAGGTTGTCTACGAGCAGTACTTC. This translates into CASSPGQVVYEQYF. Full variable domain (missing parts from reference TRBV5-1 and TRBJ2-7): KAGVTQTPRYLIKTRGQQVTLSCSPISGHRSVSWYQQTPGQGLQFLFEYFSETQRNKGNFPGRFSGRQFSNSRSEMNVSTLELGDSALYLCASSPGQVVYEQYFGPGTRLTVT.

The V gene is TRBV6-5, the J gene TRBJ2-2; TRBD2 is a possible D gene (7 bases). V was pared by 8 bases and J by 4 bases, with 17 bases between. The CDR3 totals 15 residues. Germline CDR1 and CDR2: MNHEY and SVGAGI. CDR3 region: CASLPGGRVTGELFF. CDR3 nucleotide sequence: TGTGCCAGCCTACCCGGGGGGCGCGTCACCGGGGAGCTGTTTTTT.

The CDR3 DNA reads as TGCGCCAGCAGCCCCCAGGGGAGGCCCCCGGACGAGCAGTACTTC. Translation: CASSPQGRPPDEQYF. The gene calls are TRBV4-1 and TRBJ2-7; D is tentatively TRBD1 or TRBD2 (6 bases each). The CDR3 is 15 residues long. The V gene lost 4 bases and the J gene lost 5 bases, with 18 bases spanning the gap. CDR1 MGHRA and CDR2 YSYEKL come from the germline V gene.

The V gene is TRBV7-9, the J gene TRBJ2-7; D remains ambiguous. V was shortened by 3 bases and J by 0 bases, with 6 bases between the two germline ends. The CDR3 runs to 13 residues. Looked up from germline, CDR1 is SEHNR and CDR2 is FQNEAQ (reference sequence). CDR3 DNA sequence: TGTGCCAGCAGCTTTATCAGCTCCTACGAGCAGTACTTC. Encoded protein: CASSFISSYEQYF. The whole variable domain, remainder taken from reference TRBV7-9 and TRBJ2-7, is DTGVSQNPRHKITKRGQNVTFRCDPISEHNRLYWYRQTLGQGPEFLTYFQNEAQLEKSRLLSDRFSAERPKGSFSTLEIQRTEQGDSAMYLCASSFISSYEQYFGPGTRLTVT.

V gene TRBV27 combines with J gene TRBJ1-2; 7 nucleotides match TRBD1. Trimming at V came to 6 bases and at J to 4 bases, leaving 14 bases not matched to a gene. The CDR3 is 16 residues long. Per germline, CDR1 MNHEY and CDR2 SMNVEV (reference sequence). CDR3 DNA sequence: TGTGCCAGCAGCTCCTACGGAGACAGGGTGGGCTATGGCTACACCTTC. Translation: CASSSYGDRVGYGYTF.

This rearrangement joins TRBV27 to TRBJ2-7; D remains unclear. CDR1 MNHEY and CDR2 SMNVEV come from the germline V gene (reference sequence). CDR3 length equals 14 residues. Trimming took 3 bases from V and 7 from J, leaving 16 bases between them. CDR3 DNA sequence: TGTGCCAGCAGTTTGTTCGCTCTATTTGGAGAGCAGTACTTC. Translating it yields CASSLFALFGEQYF.